The entry that follows covers one TCR beta chain sequence. CDR1 is SGHRS and CDR2 is YFSETQ in the germline V gene. The CDR3 is 14 residues long. Deletions cut 2 bases from V and 0 bases from J, with 8 bases between. With 60 Vbeta and 13 Jbeta primers, the PCR was carried out. The data were produced by immunoSEQ multiplex PCR, yet TCRdb's version contains in-frame clones alone and is incomplete. The profile shows under 45,000 clones, 50% to 75% of them singletons. The data originate from a study of cytomegalovirus exposure and HLA in healthy donors. Not recorded for this donor was the CMV serostatus. Material: PBMCs. This chain joins TRBV5-1 and TRBJ1-2; D remains ambiguous. The sequence was obtained from a human donor in good health. CDR3 residues: CASSFLVPNYGYTF. Here the CDR3 DNA reads TGCGCCAGCAGCTTTTTAGTACCTAACTATGGCTACACCTTC.